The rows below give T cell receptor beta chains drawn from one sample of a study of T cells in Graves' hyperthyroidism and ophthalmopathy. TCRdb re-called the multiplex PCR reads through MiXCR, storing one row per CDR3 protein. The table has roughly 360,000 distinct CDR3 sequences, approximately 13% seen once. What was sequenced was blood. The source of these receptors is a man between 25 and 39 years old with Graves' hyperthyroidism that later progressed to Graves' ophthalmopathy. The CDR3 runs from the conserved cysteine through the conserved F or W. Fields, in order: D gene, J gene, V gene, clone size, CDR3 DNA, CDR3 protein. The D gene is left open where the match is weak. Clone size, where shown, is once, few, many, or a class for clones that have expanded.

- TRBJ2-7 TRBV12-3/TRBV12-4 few TGTGCCAGCAGTTTCTCCAGCGGACGTGCCTACGAGCAGTACTTC CASSFSSGRAYEQYF
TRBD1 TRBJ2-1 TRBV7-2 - TGTGCCAGCAGCCCGAGGACAGGGAGCGATGAGCAGTTCTTC CASSPRTGSDEQFF
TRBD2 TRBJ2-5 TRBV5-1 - TGCGCCAGCAGCTTGGGGGCGCGGCTAGCGGGGGTAGAGACCCAGTACTTC CASSLGARLAGVETQYF
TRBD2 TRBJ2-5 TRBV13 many TGTGCCAGCAGCTCGCCTTTCAGCGGGGGGGCCTTGGAGACCCAGTACTTC CASSSPFSGGALETQYF
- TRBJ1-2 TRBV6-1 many TGTGCCAGCAGCTTCTCAGACAGGAGCGGTAATGGCTACACCTTC CASSFSDRSGNGYTF
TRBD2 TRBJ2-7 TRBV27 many TGTGCCAGCAGTCCCTTACTAGCGGGGGGGCTGAACGAGCAGTACTTC CASSPLLAGGLNEQYF
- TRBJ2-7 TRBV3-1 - TGTGCCAGCAGCCAGGAAGGGCGGGGACGCTCCTACGAGCAGTACTTC CASSQEGRGRSYEQYF
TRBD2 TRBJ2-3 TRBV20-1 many TGCAGTGCTAGAGGACTAGCGGCGACAGATACGCAGTATTTT CSARGLAATDTQYF
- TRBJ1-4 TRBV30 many TGTGCCTGGAGTAGACACTCAACTAATGAAAAACTGTTTTTT CAWSRHSTNEKLFF
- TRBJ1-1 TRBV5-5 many TGTGCCAGCAGCTTGATCACAGGGAGCAATGAAGCTTTCTTT CASSLITGSNEAFF
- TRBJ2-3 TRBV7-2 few TGTGCCAGCAGTTTTTCGGGTAGAGCAGATACGCAGTATTTT CASSFSGRADTQYF
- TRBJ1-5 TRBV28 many TGTGCCAGCAGTTTCCCTTCCTCAGGACAGATCAATCAGCCCCAGCATTTT CASSFPSSGQINQPQHF
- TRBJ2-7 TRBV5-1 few TGCGCCAGCAGCTTCCGGGGGCGAAACTACGAGCAGTACTTC CASSFRGRNYEQYF
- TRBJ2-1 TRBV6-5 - TGTGCCAGCAGTTACTCGCAATTCTACAATGAGCAGTTCTTC CASSYSQFYNEQFF
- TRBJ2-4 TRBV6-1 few TGTGCCAGCAGTTCACAGGAGGCCAAAAACATTCAGTACTTC CASSSQEAKNIQYF
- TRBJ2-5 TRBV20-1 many TGCAGTGCTAGAGATCGTAGGGATAGCCTCCGAGAGACCCAGTACTTC CSARDRRDSLRETQYF
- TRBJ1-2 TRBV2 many TGTGCCAGCAGTGAAATTCCATCAGGATATGGCTACACCTTC CASSEIPSGYGYTF
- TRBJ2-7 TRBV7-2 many TGTGCCAGCAGCTTAACTGGGGGAGGTGAGCAGTACTTC CASSLTGGGEQYF
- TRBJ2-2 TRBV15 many TGTGCCACCAGCAGAGTTGGGGGATACACCGGGGAGCTGTTTTTT CATSRVGGYTGELFF